These T cell receptor beta chains were read from a single sample in a study of STAT5B mutations in CD4+ large granular lymphocyte leukemia. The repertoire was sequenced with immunoSEQ multiplex PCR; TCRdb's copy has only in-frame clones and lacks some. Of over 35,000 clones listed, 81% are singletons. Sequenced input: CD4+ T cells from blood buffy coats. The receptors stem from a human donor in good health. The CDR3 runs from the conserved cysteine through the conserved F or W. The order of the fields is D gene, CDR3 length, clone size, J gene, V gene, CDR3 protein, CDR3 DNA. D genes are given only for firm matches. The listing skips clone size in some rows; elsewhere it reads once, few, many or a size class.

>.|14|.|TRBJ2-2|TRBV11-2
CASSSTTVAGELFF
TGTGCCAGCAGCTCGACCACAGTGGCCGGGGAGCTGTTTTTT
>TRBD2|14|once|TRBJ2-7|TRBV11-3
CASSLSGSSDEQYF
TGTGCCAGCAGCTTAAGCGGGAGCTCCGACGAGCAGTACTTC
>.|12|.|TRBJ2-1|TRBV5-1
CASSGGYNEQFF
TGCGCCAGCAGCGGGGGATACAATGAGCAGTTCTTC
>.|17|.|TRBJ2-5|TRBV19
CASQPAGQGTSQETQYF
TGTGCCAGCCAACCGGCGGGGCAGGGTACTTCACAAGAGACCCAGTACTTC
>.|15|.|TRBJ1-5|TRBV9
CASSAEGNPNQPQHF
TGTGCCAGCAGCGCCGAGGGTAACCCCAATCAGCCCCAGCATTTT
>.|14|.|TRBJ2-7|TRBV5-1
CASSFSGPKEEQYF
TGCGCCAGCAGCTTTTCAGGACCCAAGGAGGAGCAGTACTTC
>TRBD2|14|.|TRBJ2-3|TRBV7-2
CASSPPSDGRAQYF
TGTGCCAGCAGCCCCCCGAGTGACGGGAGGGCGCAGTATTTT
>.|14|.|TRBJ2-1|TRBV18
CASSRDTGYNEQFF
TGTGCCAGCTCACGAGACACGGGATACAATGAGCAGTTCTTC
>.|15|.|TRBJ2-3|TRBV30
CAWSPMDSRADTQYF
TGTGCCTGGAGTCCGATGGACAGCAGGGCAGATACGCAGTATTTT
>TRBD1|13|.|TRBJ2-5|TRBV6-1
CASSGGGRETQYF
TGTGCCAGCAGTGGAGGGGGCCGGGAGACCCAGTACTTC
>TRBD1|12|.|TRBJ1-1|TRBV18
CASSPQGAVAFF
TGTGCCAGCTCACCTCAGGGGGCGGTAGCTTTCTTT
>TRBD1|14|.|TRBJ1-2|TRBV14
CASSHLDRGQGYTF
TGTGCCAGCAGCCACTTGGACAGGGGGCAAGGCTACACCTTC
>.|11|.|TRBJ2-4|TRBV19
CASSTGNIQYF
TGTGCCAGTAGTACGGGGAACATTCAGTACTTC
>.|15|.|TRBJ1-1|TRBV18
CASSPVVGMNTEAFF
TGTGCCAGCTCACCGGTGGTAGGGATGAACACTGAAGCTTTCTTT
>.|13|once|TRBJ2-3|TRBV5-6
CASSPWILDTQYF
TGTGCCAGCAGCCCCTGGATTCTAGATACGCAGTATTTT
>.|15|.|TRBJ1-4|TRBV11-3
CASSPLGATNEKLFF
TGTGCCAGCAGCCCCTTGGGGGCCACTAATGAAAAACTGTTTTTT
>.|15|few|TRBJ1-2|TRBV9
CASSVSSKANYGYTF
TGTGCCAGCAGCGTATCCTCCAAAGCTAACTATGGCTACACCTTC